This TCR beta chain derives from a study of regulatory T cells in long-lasting Graves disease. Findings of the study overall: The study found TRBV28, TRBJ1-2 and TRBJ2-5 favored in persistent disease.

Losses at the gene ends were 6 bases for V and 0 bases for J; bases not matched to a gene: 4. This CDR3 has 14 amino acids. Germline lookup yields CDR1 MNHNS and CDR2 SASEGT. This clonotype was seen repeatedly, ten times or more. Its specificity is unknown. The time point: newly diagnosed GD, antithyroid drugs for less than 3 months. From PBMCs, RNA was extracted and then used to make the TCR library. Building the TCR beta libraries relied on iRepertoire HTBI primers, and CDR3 regions underwent Arm-PCR. In TCRdb, the multiplex PCR reads were re-called with MiXCR into one record per CDR3 protein. The sample lists about 470,000 distinct CDR3 sequences; around 14% were seen once. These data are also associated with another study on T cells in Graves' hyperthyroidism and ophthalmopathy.

The chain combines TRBV6-1 with TRBJ2-7; 8 positions agree with TRBD1. This receptor was identified in a woman aged 25 to 39 with Graves disease. The sequencing used peripheral blood mononuclear cells (PBMCs), collected at new diagnosis, from a patient treated with antithyroid drugs. In DNA form, the CDR3 reads TGTGCCAGCAGGGGGACAGGACCCTCCTACGAGCAGTACTTC. Its translation: CASRGTGPSYEQYF.